A single sample is the source of the 20 T cell receptor beta chains below, sequenced in a study of T cell repertoires in cytomegalovirus infection. Each CDR3 protein gets one entry after TCRdb re-called the reads with MiXCR. The repertoire holds around 540,000 distinct CDR3 sequences, with 30% to 35% as singletons. No antigen is known for these receptors. The material sequenced was cultured PBMCs, taken from culture after CMV antigen stimulation. The source of these receptors is a human donor in good health (CMV status not recorded). Some clones in this sample may be carry-over from other donors' samples.

This rearrangement joins TRBV4-1 to TRBJ2-7; the D is unclear. With 1 base removed from V and 2 bases from J, the gap between germline ends came to 6 bases. Germline V gene sequence: CDR1 MGHRA, CDR2 YSYEKL. The CDR3 is 13 residues long. The CDR3 nucleotides are TGCGCCAGCAGCCAAGTAGAGACCTACGAGCAGTACTTC. Its translation: CASSQVETYEQYF.

This clonotype showed up just a few times. This sequence joins TRBV12-3 or TRBV12-4 and TRBJ1-5; D unresolved. The V and J ends lost 5 bases and 0 bases respectively, with 11 bases between them. This CDR3 region has 15 residues. CDR3 in amino acids: CASSPIQSSNQPQHF. DNA for the CDR3: TGTGCCAGCAGTCCAATTCAGAGTAGCAATCAGCCCCAGCATTTT.

The sample holds a few counts of this clonotype. The J gene is TRBJ1-2, the V gene TRBV7-2, with a possible D match to TRBD1 (5 bases). Germline V lookup: CDR1 SGHTA, CDR2 FQGNSA. Trimming cost V 4 bases and J 1 base, with 13 bases left between them. CDR3 size: 15 residues. In DNA, the CDR3 is TGTGCCAGCAGCTCGCGGGGGGGGGGTAACTATGGCTACACCTTC. Translation: CASSSRGGGNYGYTF.

This chain joins TRBV20-1 and TRBJ1-2; D is unclear. The germline CDR1 and CDR2 sequences are DFQATT and SNEGSKA (reference sequence). V dropped 4 bases and J dropped 5 bases, with 14 bases sitting between them. The CDR3 covers 13 residues. The CDR3, as DNA: TGCAGTGCTAACACGGACCGTGGATATGGCTACACCTTC. Protein product: CSANTDRGYGYTF.

The J gene is TRBJ1-4, the V gene TRBV12-3 or TRBV12-4; D uncertain. V shed 1 base and J shed 5 bases, with 14 bases lying between them. The CDR3 is made up of 16 amino acids. The CDR3 here is CASSLDSRPGNEKLFF. CDR3 bases: TGTGCCAGCAGTTTAGACTCCCGGCCTGGGAATGAAAAACTGTTTTTT.

The chain has TRBV14 and TRBJ2-7; 13 bases map to TRBD2. Germline assignment: CDR1 SGHDN and CDR2 FVKESK. V shed 6 bases and J 1 base; nucleotides not matched to a gene: 6. There are 16 residues in the CDR3. In DNA form, the CDR3 reads TGTGCCAGCAGTCAAAAGGGACTAGCGGGATCCTACGAGCAGTACGTC. This gives the protein CASSQKGLAGSYEQYV.

The CDR3 nucleotides read TGCGCCAGCAGCCAAGGGGTCAGACAAGAGACCCAGTACTTC. It encodes CASSQGVRQETQYF. This rearrangement joins TRBV4-3 to TRBJ2-5, with D unclear. This CDR3 region has 14 residues. Germline V gene sequence: CDR1 LGHNA, CDR2 YSLEER. V dropped 1 base and J dropped 2 bases, with 8 bases sitting between them.

Only a few counts were recorded for this clonotype. The chain couples TRBV11-3 to TRBJ2-1, with 8 bases aligning to TRBD1. V was clipped by 5 bases and J by 5 bases; unmatched bases: 8. The CDR3 covers 15 residues. Germline lookup yields CDR1 SGHNT and CDR2 YENEEA. The CDR3 region has the DNA TGTGCCAGCAGCACAGGTGGGACAGGCGACAATGAGCAGTTCTTC. Residues: CASSTGGTGDNEQFF.

The chain links TRBV18 to TRBJ1-5; D gene unclear. Per the germline V gene, CDR1 is KGHSH and CDR2 is LQKENI. CDR3 length: 16 residues. V shed 4 bases and J shed 0 bases, with 13 bases lying between them. The DNA of the CDR3 is TGTGCCAGCTCACGCCAGGACGGGAATAGCAATCAGCCCCAGCATTTT. Amino acids: CASSRQDGNSNQPQHF.

This clonotype was seen only a few times. This chain uses TRBV11-2 with TRBJ1-4, with D perhaps TRBD1 (5 bases). Trimming took 3 bases from V and 6 from J, leaving 11 bases between them. Germline CDR1 and CDR2: SGHAT and FQNNGV. The length of the CDR3 is 14 residues. The CDR3 DNA reads TGTGCCAGCAGCTTCGGCGGGACGGATGAAAAACTGTTTTTT. Its translation: CASSFGGTDEKLFF.

The chain has TRBV18 and TRBJ1-5, with D possibly matching TRBD1 (5 bases). Germline loops: CDR1 KGHSH, CDR2 LQKENI. This CDR3 has 17 residues. The V and J ends lost 0 bases and 8 bases respectively, with 20 bases between them. The CDR3 DNA sequence: TGTGCCAGCTCACCACCGTCCACAGGTAGCGGATATAAGCCCCAGCATTTT. Residues: CASSPPSTGSGYKPQHF.

This chain links TRBV14 with TRBJ2-1; D is unclear. Germline values: CDR1 SGHDN, CDR2 FVKESK. The CDR3 loop spans 16 amino acids. Trimming left V 4 bases short and J 6 bases short, with 19 bases between. In DNA form, the CDR3 reads TGTGCCAGCAGCCCACCACGGGCCGGCCCACTCAATGAGCAGTTCTTC. This encodes CASSPPRAGPLNEQFF.

The V call is TRBV12-3 or TRBV12-4, the J call TRBJ2-1; D is undetermined. V dropped 6 bases and J dropped 5 bases, with 14 bases sitting between them. The CDR3 loop spans 14 amino acids. CDR3 in DNA: TGTGCCAGCAGGTCCATAGCCTCTAACAATGAGCAGTTCTTC. Translated, it gives CASRSIASNNEQFF.

This clonotype was seen a few times. The CDR3 reads CATSRVGQGSYEQYF. DNA for the CDR3: TGTGCCACCAGCAGAGTTGGACAGGGGTCCTACGAGCAGTACTTC. This sequence joins TRBV15 and TRBJ2-7; 9 positions agree with TRBD1. In germline, CDR1 is LNHNV, CDR2 YYDKDF (reference sequence). This CDR3 comprises 15 residues. V lost 1 base and J lost 1; bases outside the gene matches: 2.

This clonotype was picked up many times. The CDR3 sequence: CASSWGLAGGGNTQYF. CDR3 coding DNA: TGTGCCAGCAGCTGGGGACTAGCGGGAGGGGGTAATACGCAGTATTTT. The chain carries TRBV7-2 and TRBJ2-3; the match to TRBD2 covers 16 bases. Germline V lookup: CDR1 SGHTA, CDR2 FQGNSA. The CDR3 is made up of 16 amino acids. J was trimmed by 7 bases and V by 4 bases; bases with no gene match: 5.

This clonotype was observed at least ten times. V gene TRBV7-2 combines with J gene TRBJ2-7; 9 nucleotides match TRBD2. Germline V gene sequence: CDR1 SGHTA, CDR2 FQGNSA. J was trimmed by 4 bases and V by 2 bases; bases with no gene match: 3. This CDR3 has 14 residues. In DNA form, the CDR3 reads TGTGCCAGCAGCTTACCTAGCGGGAAATACGAGCAGTACTTC. It translates to CASSLPSGKYEQYF.

Only a few counts were recorded for this clonotype. CDR3 DNA sequence: TGCAGTGCGAGAATAGGGACTAATGAAAAACTGTTTTTT. Its translation: CSARIGTNEKLFF. The rearrangement links TRBV20-1 to TRBJ1-4; D call uncertain. The V gene's germline CDR1 is DFQATT and CDR2 SNEGSKA (reference sequence). The V gene lost 6 bases and the J gene lost 2 bases, with 10 bases spanning the gap. This CDR3 has 13 residues.

The chain employs TRBV4-2 and TRBJ1-4, with 8 bases that match TRBD1. With 1 base clipped from V and 3 bases from J, the junction kept 4 bases outside the gene matches. Germline CDR1 is LGHNA and CDR2 is YNFKEQ. The CDR3 loop spans 16 amino acids. The CDR3 bases are TGTGCCAGCAGCCAAGCGGACAGGGCCCCTAATGAAAAACTGTTTTTT. This sequence encodes CASSQADRAPNEKLFF.

V and J are TRBV7-9 and TRBJ2-1; 9 nucleotides agree with TRBD1. Germline CDR1 SEHNR, CDR2 FQNEAQ (reference sequence). CDR3 size: 14 residues. With V trimmed by 7 bases and J by 8 bases, 9 bases remained unmatched. CDR3 DNA sequence: TGTGCCAGCACCCACCGGGACAGGGTGGATGAGCAGTTCTTC. Translating it yields CASTHRDRVDEQFF.

This chain connects TRBV7-8 to TRBJ2-1, with 7 positions matching TRBD2. Germline assignment: CDR1 SGHVS and CDR2 FQNEAQ. J gave up 1 base and V 3 bases, and 6 bases lay outside the gene matches. There are 16 residues in the CDR3. The CDR3 nucleotides are TGTGCCAGCAGCTTCCAGCGGGACCCTTCCTACAATGAGCAGTTCTTC. The encoded protein is CASSFQRDPSYNEQFF.